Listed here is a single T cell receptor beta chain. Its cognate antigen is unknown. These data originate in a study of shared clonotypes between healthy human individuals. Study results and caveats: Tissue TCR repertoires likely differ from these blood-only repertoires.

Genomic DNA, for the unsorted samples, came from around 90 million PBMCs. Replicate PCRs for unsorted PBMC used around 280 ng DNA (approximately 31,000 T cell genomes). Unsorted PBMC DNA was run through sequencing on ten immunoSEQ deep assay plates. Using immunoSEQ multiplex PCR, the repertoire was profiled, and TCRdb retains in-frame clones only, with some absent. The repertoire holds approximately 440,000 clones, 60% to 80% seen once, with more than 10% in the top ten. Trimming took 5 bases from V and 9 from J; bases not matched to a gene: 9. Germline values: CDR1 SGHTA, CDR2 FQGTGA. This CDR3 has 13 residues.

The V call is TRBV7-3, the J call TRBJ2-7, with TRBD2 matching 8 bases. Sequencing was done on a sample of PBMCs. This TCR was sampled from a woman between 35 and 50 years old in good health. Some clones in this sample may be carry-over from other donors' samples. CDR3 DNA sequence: TGTGCCAGCAGCGCGGGACTAGTTTCTAGGCAGTACTTC. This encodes CASSAGLVSRQYF.